These 30 T cell receptor beta chains were all obtained from the same sample, sequenced in a study of vaccination effects on CD4 cells after COVID-19. These receptors' antigens are unknown. Repertoires were generated with immunoSEQ multiplex PCR, while TCRdb's copy carries only in-frame clones and drops some. The table shows tens of thousands of clones, with around 80% occurring only once. Once cultured for nine to ten days, the cells underwent separation to obtain CD4+ T cells. This individual contracted SARS-CoV-2 between March and December 2020, as verified by PCR. BNT162b2 vaccine or mRNA-1273 vaccine was given to participants in two doses. The sequences come from CD4+ T cells from PBMCs cultured without peptide, collected after COVID-19 vaccination. All receptors come from a human donor who had a prior SARS-CoV-2 infection.

This chain joins TRBV14 and TRBJ2-4; 9 bases agree with TRBD2. The CDR3 totals 15 residues. Germline trimming cut 0 bases from V and 10 bases from J; bases unmatched to any gene: 7. From germline, CDR1 is SGHDN and CDR2 FVKESK. The CDR3 sequence: CASSQEVAAGGIQYF. The CDR3 bases are TGTGCCAGCAGCCAAGAGGTAGCGGCGGGGGGGATTCAGTACTTC.

The chain has TRBV6-6 and TRBJ2-1, with 9 positions matching TRBD2. V dropped 6 bases and J dropped 0; count of bases not matched to a gene: 21. The germline gives CDR1 MNHNY, CDR2 SVGAGI (reference sequence). This CDR3 contains 21 residues. In nucleotides, the CDR3 is TGTGCCAGCAGCAAGGTGGGAAATTGGGCTAGCGGGGCCAGCTCCTACAATGAGCAGTTCTTC. Its translation is CASSKVGNWASGASSYNEQFF.

V gene TRBV24-1 combines with J gene TRBJ2-5; 10 bases agree with TRBD1. The ends lost 5 bases at V and 5 bases at J; junction bases unmatched: 7. Germline V gene data show CDR1 as KGHDR and CDR2 as SFDVKD. CDR3 size: 15 residues. The CDR3 here is CATSGGADRGETQYF. The CDR3 nucleotides read TGTGCCACCAGTGGAGGTGCGGACAGGGGGGAGACCCAGTACTTC.

This chain connects TRBV7-9 to TRBJ2-7, with D perhaps assigned TRBD1 or TRBD2 (5 bases each). The CDR3 has 14 residues. Germline values: CDR1 SEHNR, CDR2 FQNEAQ (reference sequence). The V end lost 5 bases, the J end lost 2 bases, and 13 bases lay between the germline ends. The CDR3 spells CASSPTGPPYEQYF. The CDR3 DNA follows: TGTGCCAGCAGCCCGACGGGACCCCCCTACGAGCAGTACTTC.

In DNA form, the CDR3 reads TGTGCCAGCAGCCCCCGGGCGGGTCCCTATGGCTACACCTTC. It codes for CASSPRAGPYGYTF. This chain joins TRBV3-1 (or the pseudogene TRBV3-2) and TRBJ1-2; D gene uncertain. The CDR3 runs to 14 residues. The germline V and J ends were trimmed by 4 bases and 4 bases, with 13 bases remaining between them. The germline gives CDR1 LGHDT, CDR2 YNNKEL (reference sequence).

This clone came up a few times. The chain carries TRBV6-2 or TRBV6-3 and TRBJ2-5; TRBD1 is a possible D gene (6 bases). The CDR3 contains 14 residues. CDR1 and CDR2 (germline): MNHEY, SVGEGT. V gave up 7 bases and J gave up 0 bases, with 12 bases separating them. The CDR3 nucleotides are TGTGCCAGCACCCCTTGGACAGACCAAGAGACCCAGTACTTC. Translated: CASTPWTDQETQYF.

This chain links TRBV2 with TRBJ1-1; TRBD1 matches at 12 bases. The trim removed 6 bases at V and 2 bases at J, leaving 7 bases unmatched. Germline V CDR1 and CDR2: SNHLY, FYNNEI. The CDR3 is made up of 16 amino acids. Here the CDR3 reads CASRRDRGPGNTEAFF. In nucleotides, the CDR3 is TGTGCCAGCAGGAGGGACAGGGGGCCGGGTAACACTGAAGCTTTCTTT.

This clone is a singleton in its sample. The chain carries TRBV9 and TRBJ1-5; D gene uncertain. Germline V lookup: CDR1 SGDLS, CDR2 YYNGEE. The CDR3 contains 13 residues. Trimming removed 2 bases from V and 4 bases from J, with 7 bases in between. The CDR3 loop is CASSVDGNQPQHF. The CDR3 DNA sequence: TGTGCCAGCAGCGTTGACGGTAATCAGCCCCAGCATTTT.

V usage is TRBV6-4 and J usage is TRBJ2-7, with a tentative D call TRBD2 (6 bases). V was shortened by 10 bases and J by 7 bases, with 23 bases between the two germline ends. The germline V gene encodes CDR1 MRHNA and CDR2 SNTAGT. This CDR3 has 14 amino acids. The CDR3 is CAKIPRDWAGEQYF. DNA of the CDR3: TGTGCCAAAATACCCCGGGACTGGGCCGGGGAGCAGTACTTC.

The rearrangement joins TRBV7-8 to TRBJ2-3, with 10 bases aligning to TRBD2. The CDR3 has 16 amino acids. V lost 5 bases to trimming and J lost 5 bases; unmatched junction nucleotides: 10. The germline gives CDR1 SGHVS, CDR2 FQNEAQ. The CDR3 DNA sequence: TGTGCCAGCAGCCATAGACCTAGCGGGAGAATAGATACGCAGTATTTT. Amino acid sequence: CASSHRPSGRIDTQYF.

The V gene is TRBV7-9, the J gene TRBJ2-1; D may match TRBD1 or TRBD2 (6 bases each). Germline-derived CDR1 and CDR2 are SEHNR and FQNEAQ (reference sequence). The CDR3 is 13 residues long. Trimming took 1 base from V and 10 from J, leaving 11 bases between them. CDR3 DNA: TGTGCCAGCAGCTTAGAGGAGGGGGGAGAGCAGTTCTTC. Its translation is CASSLEEGGEQFF. The variable domain in full, completed from reference TRBV7-9 and TRBJ2-1, reads DTGVSQNPRHKITKRGQNVTFRCDPISEHNRLYWYRQTLGQGPEFLTYFQNEAQLEKSRLLSDRFSAERPKGSFSTLEIQRTEQGDSAMYLCASSLEEGGEQFFGPGTRLTVL.

For this clone: A junction end diverges from the germline sequence, so it may reflect a read error. This sequence joins TRBV7-7 and TRBJ2-5, with D unresolved. Germline V lookup: CDR1 SSHAT, CDR2 FNYEAQ (reference sequence). This CDR3 spans 15 amino acids. The CDR3: CASSLLLGSQETQYF. CDR3 in DNA: TGTGCTAGCAGCTTACTTCTAGGATCCCAAGAGACCCAGTACTTC.

V and J are TRBV13 and TRBJ2-3; possible D gene TRBD2, 7 bases. The CDR3 is 14 amino acids. The V end was cut by 4 bases, the J end by 6 bases, with 14 bases between. Germline V gene lookup returns CDR1 PRHDT and CDR2 FYEKMQ (reference sequence). The CDR3 loop is CASSSSGGRDTQYF. CDR3 bases: TGTGCCAGCAGCTCTTCGGGGGGCCGCGATACGCAGTATTTT.

J is TRBJ2-7 and V is TRBV13; D is unresolved. This CDR3 has 17 residues. The V end lost 5 bases, the J end lost 0 bases, and 20 bases lay between the germline ends. Germline CDR1 PRHDT, CDR2 FYEKMQ (reference sequence). The CDR3 loop reads CASSILAWGLSSYEQYF. The CDR3 region has the DNA TGTGCCAGCAGCATCCTCGCGTGGGGTCTCAGCTCCTACGAGCAGTACTTC. Variable domain in full (rest from reference TRBV13 and TRBJ2-7): AAGVIQSPRHLIKEKRETATLKCYPIPRHDTVYWYQQGPGQDPQFLISFYEKMQSDKGSIPDRFSAQQFSDYHSELNMSSLELGDSALYFCASSILAWGLSSYEQYFGPGTRLTVT.

The gene calls are TRBV15 and TRBJ1-5; 7 bases are a match to TRBD1. Germline V gene sequence: CDR1 LNHNV, CDR2 YYDKDF (reference sequence). CDR3 length equals 15 residues. V shed 5 bases and J 0 bases; nucleotides not matched to a gene: 4. CDR3 bases: TGTGCCACCAGCGGCGGGACAGCTAGCAATCAGCCCCAGCATTTT. It specifies CATSGGTASNQPQHF.

The chain employs TRBV19 and TRBJ1-1; 8 bases are shared with TRBD1. The V segment lost 4 bases and the J segment 4 bases; nucleotides outside the gene matches: 8. CDR3 size: 15 residues. CDR1 is LNHDA and CDR2 is SQIVND in the germline V gene (reference sequence). The CDR3 region has the DNA TGTGCCAGTAGTACTCGGACAGGGTGGCTCACTGAAGCTTTCTTT. It translates to CASSTRTGWLTEAFF.

This clone turned up a few times. CDR3: CASSQGASNQPQHF. The CDR3 DNA reads as TGTGCCAGCTCACAGGGGGCGAGCAATCAGCCCCAGCATTTT. V and J are TRBV18 and TRBJ1-5, with TRBD1 matching 7 bases. The CDR3 is 14 residues long. V was clipped by 4 bases and J by 1 base; unmatched bases: 1. CDR1 is KGHSH and CDR2 is LQKENI in the germline V gene.

This chain uses TRBV5-1 with TRBJ2-3; D not certain. Germline assignment: CDR1 SGHRS and CDR2 YFSETQ. This CDR3 has 13 residues. V was cut by 3 bases and J by 4 bases, with 9 bases left in between. CDR3 nucleotides: TGCGCCAGCAGCTACGGTCGGTCAGATACGCAGTATTTT. Translation: CASSYGRSDTQYF.

This clone is termed medium-sized. V and J are TRBV5-4 and TRBJ2-6, with D unclear. The CDR3 has 16 amino acids. Germline CDR1 reads SGHNT; CDR2 reads YYREEE (reference sequence). Trimming pared 1 base from V and 0 bases from J, leaving 8 bases between. CDR3 nucleotide sequence: TGTGCCAGCAGCTTGTTAATCGGCTCTGGGGCCAACGTCCTGACTTTC. Translation: CASSLLIGSGANVLTF.

The chain carries TRBV5-1 and TRBJ2-5; 15 bases agree with TRBD2. CDR3 length equals 18 residues. V was pared by 4 bases and J by 7 bases, with 14 bases of the junction left unmatched. Germline-derived CDR1 and CDR2 are SGHRS and YFSETQ. CDR3 in DNA: TGCGCCAGCAGCCCAGGGACTAGCGGGAGGACACTCCATATGACCCAGTACTTC. Protein: CASSPGTSGRTLHMTQYF.

The chain employs TRBV11-3 and TRBJ1-1, with 8 nucleotides matching TRBD1. J lost 1 base, V lost 1 base, and 5 bases had no gene match. The germline CDR1 and CDR2 sequences are SGHNT and YENEEA. The CDR3 has 16 amino acids. CDR3 in amino acids: CASSLGGDRPNTEAFF. In DNA form, the CDR3 reads TGTGCCAGCAGCTTAGGAGGGGACAGGCCGAACACTGAAGCTTTCTTT.

The chain carries TRBV11-2 and TRBJ2-1; TRBD2 agrees at 13 bases. The CDR3 contains 15 residues. Germline trimming cut 5 bases from V and 4 bases from J; bases unmatched to any gene: 2. CDR1 and CDR2 (germline): SGHAT, FQNNGV. The CDR3 loop is CASSGGLAGYNEQFF. As DNA, the CDR3 is TGTGCCAGCAGCGGGGGACTAGCGGGATACAATGAGCAGTTCTTC.

This sequence joins TRBV2 and TRBJ2-3; TRBD1 matches 7 bases. This CDR3 contains 14 residues. In germline, CDR1 is SNHLY, CDR2 FYNNEI. Trimming removed 6 bases from V and 1 base from J; junction bases left unmatched: 4. The CDR3 sequence is CASRLTGGTDTQYF. CDR3 coding DNA: TGTGCCAGCAGATTAACAGGGGGCACAGATACGCAGTATTTT.

J is TRBJ2-1 and V is TRBV9; 11 bases are a match to TRBD2. The CDR3 extends over 16 amino acids. V lost 0 bases to trimming and J lost 12 bases; unmatched junction nucleotides: 11. CDR1 and CDR2 from the germline V gene are SGDLS and YYNGEE. In DNA form, the CDR3 reads TGTGCCAGCAGCGTAGGTTGGGGTAGCGGGGGGGTTTGGCAGTTCTTC. This sequence encodes CASSVGWGSGGVWQFF.

The chain has TRBV18 and TRBJ2-5, with a weak D call TRBD2 (5 bases). Trimming took 6 bases from V and 2 from J, leaving 10 bases between them. CDR1 and CDR2 (germline): KGHSH, LQKENI. The CDR3 contains 13 residues. The CDR3 sequence: CASSSQRQETQYF. In DNA form, the CDR3 reads TGTGCCAGCTCCTCTCAGCGGCAAGAGACCCAGTACTTC.

The chain is built from TRBV6-1 and TRBJ1-1, with D possibly matching TRBD1 (5 bases). V was cut by 8 bases and J by 13 bases, with 20 bases left in between. This CDR3 spans 12 amino acids. Germline V CDR1 and CDR2: MNHNS, SASEGT. For the CDR3, the DNA is TGTGCCAGCGAAGGGGCAAAGGGAAAATTTTTCTTT. Its protein is CASEGAKGKFFF.

The chain is built from TRBV4-2 and TRBJ1-2; D remains ambiguous. This CDR3 is built from 15 residues. Germline CDR1 and CDR2: LGHNA and YNFKEQ. The V end lost 4 bases, the J end lost 0 bases, and 12 bases lay between the germline ends. CDR3 region: CASSRTGRSNYGYTF. The CDR3 coding sequence is TGTGCCAGCAGCCGTACTGGGCGATCTAACTATGGCTACACCTTC.

The chain recombines TRBV7-9 with TRBJ2-2; maybe TRBD1 (5 bases). This CDR3 is built from 13 residues. Germline CDR1 reads SEHNR; CDR2 reads FQNEAQ (reference sequence). Trimming left V 7 bases short and J 2 bases short, with 8 bases between. The CDR3 bases are TGTGCCAGCACGCAGGGTAACACCGGGGAGCTGTTTTTT. Translation gives CASTQGNTGELFF.

The V and J genes are TRBV3-1 (or the pseudogene TRBV3-2) and TRBJ2-7, with TRBD2 matching 7 bases. The CDR3 has 16 residues. V was pared by 0 bases and J by 2 bases, with 7 bases of the junction left unmatched. The germline gives CDR1 LGHDT, CDR2 YNNKEL (reference sequence). For the CDR3, the DNA is TGTGCCAGCAGCCAAGATCTCCCTAGCGGAACCTACGAGCAGTACTTC. Translating it yields CASSQDLPSGTYEQYF.

This chain joins TRBV6-5 and TRBJ2-5; no definite D call. Trimming removed 6 bases at V and 1 base at J, with 9 bases between. Per the germline V gene, CDR1 is MNHEY and CDR2 is SVGAGI. The CDR3 sequence is 13 residues long. CDR3 loop: CASSQDFQETQYF. The DNA of the CDR3 is TGTGCCAGCAGCCAGGATTTCCAAGAGACCCAGTACTTC.